Below, 24 T cell receptor beta chains from the same sample are listed, as sequenced in a study of shared clonotypes between healthy human individuals. Measured with immunoSEQ multiplex PCR; TCRdb has only the in-frame clones, and not every one. Found here are about 470,000 clones, roughly 83% of them singletons; the top ten hold under 15%. The sequencing sample was made of PBMCs. The source is a woman in her thirties or forties in good health. Some clones in this sample may be carry-over from other donors' samples.

In this sample, this clone turned up many times. CDR3 bases: TGTGCCAGCAGCCCGACAGGGGGTGTCGGCTACACCTTC. Protein product: CASSPTGGVGYTF. The chain couples TRBV7-3 to TRBJ1-2; 9 bases are a match to TRBD1. J lost 8 bases, V lost 5 bases, and 6 bases had no gene match. This CDR3 is 13 amino acids long. Germline CDR1 reads SGHTA; CDR2 reads FQGTGA.

The chain has TRBV27 and TRBJ2-2, with 7 bases fitting TRBD1. CDR1 and CDR2 (germline): MNHEY, SMNVEV (reference sequence). Trimming took 3 bases from V and 8 from J; bases not matched to a gene: 3. The CDR3 covers 13 residues. CDR3 nucleotide sequence: TGTGCCAGCAGTTTTAAGGGGGCTGGGGAGCTGTTTTTT. Residues: CASSFKGAGELFF.

V gene TRBV29-1 combines with J gene TRBJ1-1, with D unresolved. Looked up from germline, CDR1 is SQVTM and CDR2 is ANQGSEA. Trimming cost V 1 base and J 1 base, with 7 bases left between them. The CDR3 contains 13 residues. CDR3 region: CSVEGAGNTEAFF. The CDR3 bases are TGCAGCGTTGAAGGGGCCGGGAACACTGAAGCTTTCTTT.

The rearrangement links TRBV5-5 to TRBJ1-2, with D tentatively TRBD1 (5 bases). Deletions cut 6 bases from V and 2 bases from J, with 26 bases between. Per germline, CDR1 SGHKS and CDR2 YYEKEE (reference sequence). There are 18 residues in the CDR3. The DNA of the CDR3 is TGTGCCAGCACTCCTACCTCCCAGGGACCCCTGGTCAACTATGGCTACACCTTC. Translating it yields CASTPTSQGPLVNYGYTF.

The J gene is TRBJ2-3, the V gene TRBV9; either TRBD1 or TRBD2 may supply D (5 bases each). The germline V gene has CDR1 SGDLS and CDR2 YYNGEE. V lost 4 bases to trimming and J lost 0 bases, with 12 bases between them. This CDR3 is built from 15 residues. CDR3 loop: CASSPGTQSTDTQYF. CDR3 in DNA: TGTGCCAGCAGCCCTGGGACGCAGAGCACAGATACGCAGTATTTT.

V usage is TRBV15 and J usage is TRBJ2-5; TRBD2 might be the D (5 bases). TRBJ2-7 matches the DNA end more closely, so the J call is doubtful. The CDR3 sequence is 14 residues long. CDR1 and CDR2 (germline): LNHNV, YYDKDF (reference sequence). The CDR3, as DNA: TGTGCCACCAGCACCGACTACGCGGGCCGCGAGCAGTACTTC. The encoded protein is CATSTDYAGREQYF.

V gene TRBV2 combines with J gene TRBJ2-1, with 8 bases fitting TRBD1. Losses at the gene ends were 5 bases for V and 6 bases for J; bases not matched to a gene: 6. The CDR3 loop spans 14 amino acids. Germline V gene sequence: CDR1 SNHLY, CDR2 FYNNEI. The CDR3 sequence: CASSPRTGTNEQFF. CDR3 DNA sequence: TGTGCCAGCAGTCCGCGGACAGGGACCAATGAGCAGTTCTTC. The variable domain in full, completed from reference TRBV2 and TRBJ2-1, reads EPEVTQTPSHQVTQMGQEVILRCVPISNHLYFYWYRQILGQKVEFLVSFYNNEISEKSEIFDDQFSVERPDGSNFTLKIRSTKLEDSAMYFCASSPRTGTNEQFFGPGTRLTVL.

The chain joins TRBV10-1 to TRBJ2-5; no definite D call. V gave up 0 bases and J gave up 7 bases, with 9 bases separating them. CDR3 length: 13 residues. CDR1 and CDR2 (germline): WNHNN, SYGVQD (reference sequence). The CDR3: CASSESISPTQYF. The CDR3 DNA reads as TGCGCCAGCAGTGAGTCAATTAGCCCGACCCAGTACTTC.

This rearrangement joins TRBV9 to TRBJ2-1, with 8 bases fitting TRBD2. Germline CDR1 reads SGDLS; CDR2 reads YYNGEE. With V trimmed by 4 bases and J by 3 bases, 9 bases remained unmatched. This CDR3 region has 16 residues. The DNA of the CDR3 is TGTGCCAGCAGCCCCGCCGGGCGGGAGGTCTACAATGAGCAGTTCTTC. It codes for CASSPAGREVYNEQFF.

The CDR3 DNA reads as TGCGCCAGCAGCCCCCCCGGCTGGGACAGGGCCGAGCAGTACTTC. Translating it yields CASSPPGWDRAEQYF. The chain couples TRBV5-1 to TRBJ2-7, with 9 bases aligning to TRBD1. Germline V gene data show CDR1 as SGHRS and CDR2 as YFSETQ. V was clipped by 4 bases and J by 6 bases; unmatched bases: 11. The length of the CDR3 is 15 residues.

This clone has only a few counts. CDR3 in amino acids: CASSQAGRAGNTIYF. The CDR3 DNA sequence: TGCGCCAGCAGCCAAGCGGGGAGGGCTGGAAACACCATATATTTT. The rearrangement joins TRBV4-1 to TRBJ1-3; D not resolved. V gave up 1 base and J gave up 2 bases, with 9 bases separating them. Germline V gene lookup returns CDR1 MGHRA and CDR2 YSYEKL. The CDR3 spans 15 residues.

The rearrangement links TRBV4-1 to TRBJ2-2, with 12 bases matching TRBD2. The CDR3 contains 18 residues. The ends lost 1 base at V and 4 bases at J; junction bases unmatched: 7. Germline CDR1 and CDR2: MGHRA and YSYEKL. In DNA form, the CDR3 reads TGCGCCAGCAGCCAAGTATCTAGCGGGAGGGCGAGCACCGGGGAGCTGTTTTTT. Its translation is CASSQVSSGRASTGELFF.

The gene calls are TRBV6-6 and TRBJ2-3; 8 nucleotides align to TRBD1. Germline lookup yields CDR1 MNHNY and CDR2 SVGAGI (reference sequence). The CDR3 spans 16 residues. V gave up 0 bases and J gave up 0 bases; unmatched junction bases: 2. The CDR3 region has the DNA TGTGCCAGCAGTTACTCGCGGGACAGGAGCACAGATACGCAGTATTTT. This translates into CASSYSRDRSTDTQYF.

The rearrangement uses TRBV6-5 and TRBJ1-1; unclear D gene. Trimming removed 2 bases from V and 7 bases from J, with 5 bases in between. Germline V lookup: CDR1 MNHEY, CDR2 SVGAGI. The CDR3 is 11 amino acids. CDR3 region: CASSYRSEAFF. CDR3 nucleotide sequence: TGTGCCAGCAGTTACAGGAGTGAAGCTTTCTTT.

CDR3: CAWSRGGKGQFF. DNA for the CDR3: TGTGCCTGGAGTAGGGGGGGGAAGGGGCAGTTCTTC. The V gene is TRBV30, the J gene TRBJ2-1; perhaps TRBD2 as D (7 bases). CDR1 is GTSNPN, CDR2 SVGIG, per germline (reference sequence). This CDR3 spans 12 amino acids. Between the trimmed V and J ends, which lost 2 bases and 12 bases, there was a span of 14 bases.

This clone has only one observation. CDR3 DNA: TGTGCCAGCAGCGTTAGCTCGGGGGCCTATACGCAGTATTTT. Translating it yields CASSVSSGAYTQYF. J is TRBJ2-3 and V is TRBV9, with D perhaps assigned TRBD1 or TRBD2 (6 bases each). Germline loops: CDR1 SGDLS, CDR2 YYNGEE. V shed 2 bases and J shed 7 bases, with 14 bases lying between them. The CDR3 totals 14 residues.

This rearrangement joins TRBV7-9 to TRBJ1-2; D is perhaps TRBD1 (5 bases). CDR1 is SEHNR, CDR2 FQNEAQ, per germline (reference sequence). This CDR3 has 16 amino acids. V shed 4 bases and J shed 0 bases, with 15 bases lying between them. CDR3 DNA: TGTGCCAGCAGCTCTGGTGGCGGGGGGGCTAACTATGGCTACACCTTC. It is translated as CASSSGGGGANYGYTF.

The rearrangement uses TRBV5-6 and TRBJ2-3; 7 positions agree with TRBD2. With V trimmed by 4 bases and J by 2 bases, 4 bases remained unmatched. Germline CDR1 SGHDT, CDR2 YYEEEE. The CDR3 extends over 14 amino acids. The CDR3, as DNA: TGTGCCAGCAGCCGAGGACTAGACACAGATACGCAGTATTTT. Its translation is CASSRGLDTDTQYF.

This chain joins TRBV9 and TRBJ2-5; D is perhaps TRBD2 (5 bases). CDR1 is SGDLS and CDR2 is YYNGEE in the germline V gene. Trimming removed 3 bases at V and 1 base at J, with 13 bases between. CDR3 length equals 15 residues. Here the CDR3 reads CASSGEGGSQETQYF. DNA of the CDR3: TGTGCCAGCAGCGGCGAGGGCGGGTCCCAAGAGACCCAGTACTTC.

The chain employs TRBV6-5 and TRBJ2-2, with 8 positions matching TRBD1. The J segment lost 7 bases and the V segment lost 5 bases, leaving 6 bases of the junction unmatched. The germline gives CDR1 MNHEY, CDR2 SVGAGI. The CDR3 consists of 14 residues. This chain's CDR3 is CASSQGAFGGELFF. In DNA form, the CDR3 reads TGTGCCAGCAGTCAGGGGGCGTTCGGCGGGGAGCTGTTTTTT.

CDR3 region: CASSIEGNSGANVLTF. Written as DNA, the CDR3 is TGTGCCAGTAGTATTGAGGGGAACTCTGGGGCCAACGTCCTGACTTTC. The V call is TRBV19, the J call TRBJ2-6; tentatively, D is TRBD1 or TRBD2 (5 bases each). The CDR3 extends over 16 amino acids. Germline lookup yields CDR1 LNHDA and CDR2 SQIVND (reference sequence). The V gene lost 3 bases and the J gene lost 0 bases, with 9 bases spanning the gap. Full variable domain (missing parts from reference TRBV19 and TRBJ2-6): DGGITQSPKYLFRKEGQNVTLSCEQNLNHDAMYWYRQDPGQGLRLIYYSQIVNDFQKGDIAEGYSVSREKKESFPLTVTSAQKNPTAFYLCASSIEGNSGANVLTFGAGSRLTVL.

This clone came up a few times. The V call is TRBV18, the J call TRBJ1-3; 7 bases fit TRBD1. Germline V gives CDR1 KGHSH, CDR2 LQKENI. Losses at the gene ends were 3 bases for V and 4 bases for J; bases not matched to a gene: 15. This CDR3 comprises 18 residues. This chain's CDR3 is CASSPLRDSARSGNTIYF. Here the CDR3 DNA reads TGTGCCAGCTCACCCTTGCGGGACAGTGCTCGATCCGGAAACACCATATATTTT.

The gene calls are TRBV28 and TRBJ2-7; TRBD2 agrees at 13 bases. Germline CDR1 and CDR2: MDHEN and SYDVKM. The CDR3 contains 15 residues. Trimming removed 6 bases from V and 4 bases from J; junction bases left unmatched: 6. The chain's CDR3 is CASSTRTSGRYEQYF. CDR3 coding DNA: TGTGCCAGCAGCACCCGGACTAGCGGGAGATACGAGCAGTACTTC.

The J gene is TRBJ1-2, the V gene TRBV5-5; tentative D call: TRBD1 (5 bases). Germline V gene lookup returns CDR1 SGHKS and CDR2 YYEKEE (reference sequence). This CDR3 region has 14 residues. V lost 1 base and J lost 8, with 15 bases in between. CDR3 protein: CASSLQVGGYGYTF. As DNA, the CDR3 is TGTGCCAGCAGCTTGCAGGTTGGGGGATACGGCTACACCTTC.